The 20 T cell receptor beta chains below come from one sample, sequenced in a study of blood T cell repertoires in COVID-19 (dated by TCRdb to the early 2020s). The library relied on the immunoSEQ multiplex PCR assay. What TCRdb holds here is the immuneACCESS table cut down to in-frame rearrangements. Part of the clones is not present; checked against another copy, under half of the missing clones reflect an unresolved V gene, and the others are unexplained. The sample profile shows roughly 270,000 clones; 85% of them were found once. Around 2.5% of the sample is taken by the ten largest. What was sequenced was PBMCs or T cells enriched from blood (not recorded which). The receptors shown here come from a woman aged 50 to 60 who had recovered from COVID-19.

The chain carries TRBV7-3 and TRBJ1-1, with 9 positions matching TRBD1. The CDR3 totals 14 residues. Germline assignment: CDR1 SGHTA and CDR2 FQGTGA. V was clipped by 3 bases and J by 4 bases; unmatched bases: 3. CDR3 sequence reads: CASSFSGQGTEAFF. CDR3 DNA: TGTGCCAGCAGCTTTTCGGGACAGGGCACTGAAGCTTTCTTT.

This clone occurred once. The J gene is TRBJ2-4, the V gene TRBV28; D is unresolved. CDR3 length: 16 residues. Germline V gives CDR1 MDHEN, CDR2 SYDVKM. V lost 2 bases and J lost 0, with 11 bases in between. For the CDR3, the DNA is TGTGCCAGCAGTTTAGAGGCCGCCGGAGCCAAAAACATTCAGTACTTC. It translates to CASSLEAAGAKNIQYF.

The V call is TRBV7-7, the J call TRBJ2-2; 8 nucleotides agree with TRBD2. CDR3 length equals 14 residues. V gave up 9 bases and J gave up 4 bases; unmatched junction bases: 7. Germline V gene lookup returns CDR1 SSHAT and CDR2 FNYEAQ (reference sequence). The CDR3 is CASRAGGLTGELFF. CDR3 in DNA: TGTGCCAGTCGCGCGGGGGGTCTCACCGGGGAGCTGTTTTTT.

This chain uses TRBV11-2 with TRBJ2-1; unclear D gene. CDR3 size: 12 residues. Germline V CDR1 and CDR2: SGHAT, FQNNGV. V was trimmed by 2 bases and J by 3 bases, leaving 2 bases between them. The CDR3: CASSLYYNEQFF. The DNA for the CDR3 is TGTGCCAGCAGCTTATACTACAATGAGCAGTTCTTC.

This clone was picked up many times. J is TRBJ2-3 and V is TRBV10-3; TRBD2 aligns across 7 bases. Per germline, CDR1 ENHRY and CDR2 SYGVKD. This CDR3 is built from 18 residues. Germline trimming cut 4 bases from V and 3 bases from J; bases unmatched to any gene: 16. The CDR3 is CAISVGWSGNPLTDTQYF. The CDR3 nucleotides read TGTGCCATCAGTGTTGGGTGGAGCGGGAATCCTCTAACAGATACGCAGTATTTT.

The chain links TRBV29-1 to TRBJ2-1; no definite D call. The CDR3 length is 17 residues. Germline values: CDR1 SQVTM, CDR2 ANQGSEA. With 0 bases removed from V and 10 bases from J, the gap between germline ends came to 25 bases. The CDR3 DNA reads TGCAGCGTTGAAGATATCCGAGTAAGCCTCCTACGCTCCGAGCAGTTCTTC. It is translated as CSVEDIRVSLLRSEQFF.

A single count supports this clone. The chain couples TRBV9 to TRBJ1-3; 8 bases fit TRBD1. Trimming removed 4 bases from V and 8 bases from J; junction bases left unmatched: 11. Germline lookup yields CDR1 SGDLS and CDR2 YYNGEE. This CDR3 is 15 amino acids long. The CDR3 here is CASSPVRTGKDTIYF. DNA for the CDR3: TGTGCCAGCAGCCCCGTAAGGACAGGGAAGGACACCATATATTTT.

The chain combines TRBV7-9 with TRBJ1-3, with unresolved D. The CDR3 contains 14 residues. V lost 1 base, J lost 2 bases, and 6 bases lay in between. Germline assignment: CDR1 SEHNR and CDR2 FQNEAQ (reference sequence). The CDR3 region has the DNA TGTGCCAGCAGCTTAGGGGAGACTGGAAACACCATATATTTT. Translated, it gives CASSLGETGNTIYF.

The V gene is TRBV7-2, the J gene TRBJ2-7; 10 bases align to TRBD1. CDR3 length: 16 residues. From germline, CDR1 is SGHTA and CDR2 FQGNSA. V was clipped by 3 bases and J by 5 bases; unmatched bases: 10. As DNA, the CDR3 is TGTGCCAGCAGCTTCGAGCCGGGGACAGGGGACAACGAGCAGTACTTC. This sequence encodes CASSFEPGTGDNEQYF.

Only one count was recorded for this clone. This chain uses TRBV19 with TRBJ2-1; 12 bases are shared with TRBD2. Germline CDR1 LNHDA, CDR2 SQIVND (reference sequence). V was clipped by 4 bases and J by 6 bases; unmatched bases: 1. CDR3 length: 14 residues. The CDR3 DNA follows: TGTGCCAGTAGTAGACTAGCGGGAGTCAATGAGCAGTTCTTC. Translation gives CASSRLAGVNEQFF. Full variable domain (outside the CDR3, taken from reference TRBV19 and TRBJ2-1): DGGITQSPKYLFRKEGQNVTLSCEQNLNHDAMYWYRQDPGQGLRLIYYSQIVNDFQKGDIAEGYSVSREKKESFPLTVTSAQKNPTAFYLCASSRLAGVNEQFFGPGTRLTVL.

The rearrangement uses TRBV4-2 and TRBJ2-3, with D maybe TRBD1 (5 bases). V lost 0 bases and J lost 1, with 11 bases in between. CDR1 and CDR2 (germline): LGHNA, YNFKEQ. The CDR3 extends over 16 amino acids. For the CDR3, the DNA is TGTGCCAGCAGCCAAGATGCCAGGGTGGGCACAGATACGCAGTATTTT. Its protein is CASSQDARVGTDTQYF.

The gene calls are TRBV15 and TRBJ1-2, with D possibly TRBD1 on 5 matching bases. Trimming cost V 0 bases and J 4 bases, with 9 bases left between them. CDR1 LNHNV and CDR2 YYDKDF come from the germline V gene (reference sequence). The CDR3 has 14 residues. The CDR3 region is CATSRDPGLYGYTF. For the CDR3, the DNA is TGTGCCACCAGCAGAGATCCAGGGCTCTATGGCTACACCTTC. The variable domain in full, with the rest retrieved from reference TRBV15 and TRBJ1-2, is DAMVIQNPRYQVTQFGKPVTLSCSQTLNHNVMYWYQQKSSQAPKLLFHYYDKDFNNEADTPDNFQSRRPNTSFCFLDIRSPGLGDTAMYLCATSRDPGLYGYTFGSGTRLTVV.

The chain joins TRBV4-2 to TRBJ2-2, with 9 bases that match TRBD2. Trimming took 5 bases from V and 6 from J; bases not matched to a gene: 10. The CDR3 sequence is 16 residues long. Germline V lookup: CDR1 LGHNA, CDR2 YNFKEQ. The CDR3 loop is CASSGTSGSRSGELFF. CDR3 coding DNA: TGTGCCAGCAGCGGAACTAGCGGGTCGAGGTCCGGGGAGCTGTTTTTT.

The J gene is TRBJ1-5, the V gene TRBV20-1; D call uncertain. The CDR3 runs 14 residues. With 3 bases removed from V and 4 bases from J, the gap between germline ends came to 13 bases. The V gene's germline CDR1 is DFQATT and CDR2 SNEGSKA (reference sequence). This chain's CDR3 is CSASMGGDNQPQHF. In DNA, the CDR3 is TGCAGTGCTAGTATGGGAGGAGATAATCAGCCCCAGCATTTT.

Concerning this clone itself: In the same sample, other DNA sequences code for this CDR3. V and J are TRBV5-1 and TRBJ1-1; D not certain. The CDR3 length is 13 residues. V dropped 0 bases and J dropped 1 base, with 4 bases sitting between them. From germline, CDR1 is SGHRS and CDR2 YFSETQ. Here the CDR3 DNA reads TGCGCCAGCAGCTTGGCAGGGAACACTGAAGCTTTCTTT. Its translation is CASSLAGNTEAFF.

The gene calls are TRBV5-4 and TRBJ1-2; TRBD1 matches 8 bases. The junction had 9 bases not matched to a gene; V was cut back by 0 bases and J by 2 bases. This CDR3 spans 17 amino acids. Germline assignment: CDR1 SGHNT and CDR2 YYREEE (reference sequence). The CDR3 loop is CASSLGGMGTGNYGYTF. The CDR3 bases are TGTGCCAGCAGCTTGGGTGGTATGGGGACAGGCAACTATGGCTACACCTTC.

The chain links TRBV5-1 to TRBJ1-3; a weak D match, TRBD1 (6 bases). This CDR3 is built from 17 residues. Germline values: CDR1 SGHRS, CDR2 YFSETQ. V dropped 0 bases and J dropped 2 bases, with 15 bases sitting between them. CDR3 nucleotide sequence: TGCGCCAGCAGCTTGGTTCACAGGGAGAAGACTGGAAACACCATATATTTT. Amino acids: CASSLVHREKTGNTIYF.

This clone was detected once. The chain links TRBV5-1 to TRBJ2-3; no clear D. V was trimmed by 5 bases and J by 0 bases, leaving 7 bases between them. Germline V gene lookup returns CDR1 SGHRS and CDR2 YFSETQ. This CDR3 is built from 13 residues. The CDR3: CASRPTSTDTQYF. The CDR3 DNA sequence: TGCGCCAGCAGACCCACAAGCACAGATACGCAGTATTTT.

The chain couples TRBV5-1 to TRBJ2-1; 12 bases line up with TRBD1. The CDR3 runs to 15 residues. Germline trimming cut 5 bases from V and 8 bases from J; bases unmatched to any gene: 8. CDR1 and CDR2 from the germline V gene are SGHRS and YFSETQ. CDR3 sequence reads: CASSPGQGAMHEQFF. CDR3 bases: TGCGCCAGCAGTCCGGGACAGGGGGCGATGCATGAGCAGTTCTTC.

This clone was seen a handful of times. The rearrangement uses TRBV30 and TRBJ1-1; D may be TRBD1 (5 bases). Germline V gene lookup returns CDR1 GTSNPN and CDR2 SVGIG (reference sequence). The CDR3 spans 14 residues. Trimming shortened V by 1 base and J by 10 bases, and 19 bases separated the two germline ends. Here the CDR3 reads CAWSEAGRAVGAFF. CDR3 nucleotides: TGTGCCTGGAGTGAAGCCGGCAGGGCTGTGGGAGCTTTCTTT.